This T cell receptor (beta chain) was identified during a study of molecular identifiers for immune sequencing clone quantification. Findings and limits, study-wide: Sizes of highly expanded clones could be underestimated through identical TCRs sharing a barcode. Clones carrying above 20 RNA copies accounted for over 97% of effector molecules, under 1% in naive cells.

The V and J ends lost 4 bases and 4 bases, in that order; junction bases with no gene match: 2. Looked up from germline, CDR1 is GTSNPN and CDR2 is SVGIG (reference sequence). This CDR3 has 12 amino acids. Library preparation followed earlier protocols using designated TCR primers. TCRdb called the PCR reads again in MiXCR, with one record for every CDR3 protein. Of 350,000 or so distinct CDR3 sequences in the sample, roughly 23% were seen once. This clonotype was detected only a few times. No antigen is known for it. This may be a read error, as it is one base from a much larger clone. The J gene is TRBJ2-3, the V gene TRBV30; 7 nucleotides line up with TRBD1. The sample comprised naive CD8+ T cells from blood, with Jurkat cell RNA spiked in. Described subset: FACS-sorted CD8+CD4-CCR7+CD45RA+ naive T cells. This sequence originates from a human donor in good health. Some libraries in this study had Jurkat cell RNA spiked in. The chain's CDR3 is CAWNRGADTQYF. The CDR3 coding sequence is TGTGCCTGGAACAGGGGCGCAGATACGCAGTATTTT.